This TCR beta chain was obtained from a study of blood T cells in healthy people across ages. General study results and limits: From one million sequenced T cells, diversity estimates were lower bounds. A greater number of naive CD4+ cells and higher diversity distinguished long-lived donors from aged donors.

Through a sample-barcoded 5' primer and a J-beta primer mix, a second PCR was run for roughly 6 to 11 cycles. Every cDNA molecule bore a tag from a template-switch adaptor containing 12 random nucleotides. TCRdb called the 5' RACE reads again in MiXCR, with one record for every CDR3 protein. This table has 2 million or so distinct CDR3 sequences, 49% appearing once. This clonotype has just a few counts. The antigen is not known. This CDR3 has 17 amino acids. Trimming stripped 2 bases from V and 4 bases from J, with 15 bases between. CDR1 and CDR2 (germline): MGHDK, SYGVNS. This chain connects TRBV25-1 to TRBJ1-6; D may be TRBD1 (5 bases). The material sequenced was blood. This sequence was found in a woman in her thirties or forties in good health. The CDR3 protein is CASSEHAGLGYNSPLHF. Here the CDR3 DNA reads TGTGCCAGCAGTGAACACGCAGGGCTAGGGTATAATTCACCCCTCCACTTT.